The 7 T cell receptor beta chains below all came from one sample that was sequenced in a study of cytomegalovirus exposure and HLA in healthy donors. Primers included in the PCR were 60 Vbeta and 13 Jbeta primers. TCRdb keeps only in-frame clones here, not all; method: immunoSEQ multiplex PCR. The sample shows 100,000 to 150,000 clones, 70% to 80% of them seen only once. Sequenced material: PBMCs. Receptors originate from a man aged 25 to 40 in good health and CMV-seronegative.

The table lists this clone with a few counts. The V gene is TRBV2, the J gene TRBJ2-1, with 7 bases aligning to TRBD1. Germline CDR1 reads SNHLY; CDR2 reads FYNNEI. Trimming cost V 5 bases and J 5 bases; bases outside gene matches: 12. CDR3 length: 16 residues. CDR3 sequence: CASSRTGQPTDNEQFF. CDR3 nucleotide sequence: TGTGCCAGCAGTAGGACGGGACAGCCGACCGACAATGAGCAGTTCTTC.

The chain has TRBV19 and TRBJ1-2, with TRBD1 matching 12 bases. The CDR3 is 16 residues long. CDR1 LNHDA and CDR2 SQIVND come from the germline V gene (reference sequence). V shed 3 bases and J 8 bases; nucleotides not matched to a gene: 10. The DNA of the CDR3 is TGTGCCAGTAGTATGGAGGGGGGACAGGGGGCTCGCGGCTACACCTTC. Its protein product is CASSMEGGQGARGYTF.

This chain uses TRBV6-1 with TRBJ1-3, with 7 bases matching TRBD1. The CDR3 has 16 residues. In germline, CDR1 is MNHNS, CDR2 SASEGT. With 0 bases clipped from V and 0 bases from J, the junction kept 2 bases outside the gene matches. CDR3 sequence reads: CASSEAGQHSGNTIYF. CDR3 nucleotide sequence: TGTGCCAGCAGTGAAGCGGGACAGCACTCTGGAAACACCATATATTTT.

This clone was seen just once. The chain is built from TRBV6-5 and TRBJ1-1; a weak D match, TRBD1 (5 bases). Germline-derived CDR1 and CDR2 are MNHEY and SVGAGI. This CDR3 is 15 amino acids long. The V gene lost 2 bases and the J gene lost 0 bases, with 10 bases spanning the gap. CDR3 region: CASSYTDSLNTEAFF. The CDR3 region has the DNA TGTGCCAGCAGTTACACAGACAGCCTGAACACTGAAGCTTTCTTT.

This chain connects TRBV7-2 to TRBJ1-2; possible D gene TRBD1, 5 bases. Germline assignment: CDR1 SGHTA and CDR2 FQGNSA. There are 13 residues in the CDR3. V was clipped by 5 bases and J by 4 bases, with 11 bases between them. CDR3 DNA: TGTGCCAGCAGCCCTGGGGGGGTCTATGGCTACACCTTC. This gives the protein CASSPGGVYGYTF.

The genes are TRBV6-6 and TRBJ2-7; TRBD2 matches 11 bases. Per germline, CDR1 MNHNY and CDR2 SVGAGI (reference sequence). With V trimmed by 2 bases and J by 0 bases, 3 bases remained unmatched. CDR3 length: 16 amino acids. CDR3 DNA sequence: TGTGCCAGCAGTTACACTAGCGGGAGTACCTCCTACGAGCAGTACTTC. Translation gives CASSYTSGSTSYEQYF.

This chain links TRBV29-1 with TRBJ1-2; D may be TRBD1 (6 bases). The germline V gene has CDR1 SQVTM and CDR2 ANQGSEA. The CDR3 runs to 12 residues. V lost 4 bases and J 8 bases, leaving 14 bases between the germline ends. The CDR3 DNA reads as TGCAGCGTTGCTACACCGGGGACAGGCTACACCTTC. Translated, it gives CSVATPGTGYTF. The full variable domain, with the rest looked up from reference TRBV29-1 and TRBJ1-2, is SAVISQKPSRDICQRGTSLTIQCQVDSQVTMMFWYRQQPGQSLTLIATANQGSEATYESGFVIDKFPISRPNLTFSTLTVSNMSPEDSSIYLCSVATPGTGYTFGSGTRLTVV.